This T cell receptor beta chain was found in a study of blood T cells in healthy people across ages. Study details: The capture of about one barcoded beta molecule per two T cells was achieved by template switching.

Using a J-beta primer mix together with a sample-barcoded 5' primer, a second PCR was run for about 7 to 12 cycles. Per sample, CDR3-containing paired-end reads numbered at least 3 million. TCRdb ran MiXCR on the 5' RACE reads and lists one entry per CDR3 protein. In the table there are about 900,000 distinct CDR3 sequences, about 59% of which are singletons. This clonotype turned up a few times. Per sample, no less than 6 micrograms of total RNA were extracted. After removal of 6 bases from V and 4 bases from J, the junction contained 6 bases not matched to a gene. Per the germline V gene, CDR1 is SGHTA and CDR2 is FQGNSA. The CDR3 is made up of 14 amino acids.

Input material: blood. This TCR was recovered from a man aged 30 to 45 in good health. The rearrangement links TRBV7-2 to TRBJ2-1; 7 nucleotides align to TRBD2. The CDR3 is CASSLQAGYNEQFF. The CDR3 DNA is TGTGCCAGCAGTCTGCAAGCGGGATACAATGAGCAGTTCTTC. The full variable domain, with the rest looked up from reference TRBV7-2 and TRBJ2-1, is GAGVSQSPSNKVTEKGKDVELRCDPISGHTALYWYRQSLGQGLEFLIYFQGNSAPDKSGLPSDRFSAERTGGSVSTLTIQRTQQEDSAVYLCASSLQAGYNEQFFGPGTRLTVL.